The source of this T cell receptor beta chain is a study of T cell repertoires in ileal Crohn's disease. About the study: At surgery, about 38% of patients smoked, with median disease duration 7.9 years. About half of patients got postoperative therapy: about twelve thiopurines, 18 anti-TNF.

Profiled with immunoSEQ multiplex PCR; TCRdb holds only in-frame clones, not every one. Altogether approximately 9,600 clones are present, 76% being singletons, with the ten largest covering 25%. CDR3 length equals 15 residues. CDR1 MNHEY and CDR2 SVGAGI come from the germline V gene. V lost 5 bases and J 8 bases, leaving 18 bases between the germline ends. Sequencing was performed on ileal tissue. V gene TRBV6-5 combines with J gene TRBJ2-2, with D possibly matching TRBD1 (5 bases). This sequence originates from an adult with Crohn's disease. The CDR3 reads CASSKPTVLGGELFF. In nucleotides, the CDR3 is TGTGCCAGCAGTAAGCCGACAGTTCTAGGAGGGGAGCTGTTTTTT.